This T cell receptor beta chain was found in a study of OX40 agonist ivuxolimab in advanced cancers. Looking at the study overall: With a range of roughly 20 to 85, age averaged approximately 60 years, and roughly 80% were male.

Clones were read by immunoSEQ multiplex PCR, and TCRdb kept only the in-frame ones, dropping some. The sample has roughly 45,000 clones, 85% seen once. The junction had 7 bases not matched to a gene; V was cut back by 4 bases and J by 5 bases. CDR3 length: 15 residues. Germline lookup yields CDR1 SGHTS and CDR2 YDEGEE. The gene calls are TRBV5-8 and TRBJ2-1; 9 nucleotides line up with TRBD1. Sequencing used CD4+ or CD8+ T cells sorted from blood, obtained in a trial of the OX40 agonist ivuxolimab. The source of this sequence is an adult with an advanced solid tumor such as melanoma, head and neck, liver or kidney cancer. CDR3 nucleotides: TGTGCCAGCAGCCTACAGGGGGCAACCCACAATGAGCAGTTCTTC. This encodes CASSLQGATHNEQFF.